A single sample is the source of the 20 T cell receptor beta chains below, sequenced in a study of CD8+ T cells in alopecia areata. Reverse transcription of extracted RNA yielded cDNA, which provided the sequencing template. The repertoire was sequenced with immunoSEQ multiplex PCR; TCRdb's copy has only in-frame clones and lacks some. The sample carries 150,000 to 200,000 clones, roughly 60% recorded once. As to treatment: oral pan-JAK inhibitor, 5-10 mg twice daily. The specimen was CD4+ T cells sorted from blood, collected between weeks 55 and 65, from a patient treated with tofacitinib. Receptor source: a human donor with alopecia areata.

There are a few counts of this clone. The rearrangement joins TRBV7-9 to TRBJ1-2; 9 bases fit TRBD1. Germline V gene data show CDR1 as SEHNR and CDR2 as FQNEAQ (reference sequence). The junction had 5 bases not matched to a gene; V was cut back by 5 bases and J by 4 bases. This CDR3 has 14 residues. The CDR3 coding sequence is TGTGCCAGCAGCACCATGACAGGGGGCTATGGCTACACCTTC. It is translated as CASSTMTGGYGYTF.

The genes are TRBV15 and TRBJ2-1; D is perhaps TRBD2 (6 bases). The germline V and J ends were trimmed by 1 base and 4 bases, with 8 bases remaining between them. There are 14 residues in the CDR3. Germline V gives CDR1 LNHNV, CDR2 YYDKDF (reference sequence). The CDR3 loop is CATSRVGTYNEQFF. For the CDR3, the DNA is TGTGCCACCAGCAGAGTCGGGACTTACAATGAGCAGTTCTTC.

The gene calls are TRBV2 and TRBJ2-5, with D possibly being TRBD1 (5 bases). V lost 5 bases and J 5 bases, leaving 9 bases between the germline ends. CDR3 length: 12 residues. Germline V gene lookup returns CDR1 SNHLY and CDR2 FYNNEI. The CDR3 DNA reads TGTGCCAGCAGTCCCTACAGGGAGACCCAGTACTTC. Encoded protein: CASSPYRETQYF.

The chain joins TRBV7-9 to TRBJ1-1; a weak D match, TRBD1 (5 bases). Trimming pared 5 bases from V and 11 bases from J, leaving 15 bases between. Germline V gene sequence: CDR1 SEHNR, CDR2 FQNEAQ (reference sequence). The CDR3 is 12 residues long. Here the CDR3 DNA reads TGTGCCAGCAGCCCTGGGACGGGTATGGCTTTCTTT. Its protein product is CASSPGTGMAFF.

The genes are TRBV7-3 and TRBJ2-5; D is undetermined. The DNA end favors TRBJ2-7, so the J call may be wrong. The CDR3 is 15 amino acids. Germline assignment: CDR1 SGHTA and CDR2 FQGTGA. CDR3 bases: TGTGCCAGCAGCATTTTACCCGGCACTTCCTACGAGCAGTACTTC. The encoded protein is CASSILPGTSYEQYF.

The chain joins TRBV4-1 to TRBJ2-7; the match to TRBD2 covers 9 bases. Germline V lookup: CDR1 MGHRA, CDR2 YSYEKL. V trimming: 0 bases; J trimming: 4 bases; junction bases outside the gene matches: 13. The CDR3 has 18 residues. Here the CDR3 reads CASSQDPGLAGTIYEQYF. The CDR3 DNA reads TGCGCCAGCAGCCAAGATCCAGGGCTAGCGGGGACTATATACGAGCAGTACTTC.

This chain connects TRBV6-5 to TRBJ2-5; TRBD1 is a possible D gene (6 bases). Germline loops: CDR1 MNHEY, CDR2 SVGAGI. The length of the CDR3 is 14 residues. The ends were cut back, 6 bases at V and 4 bases at J, with 15 bases in the middle. The CDR3 spells CASRLDRFRETQYF. DNA for the CDR3: TGTGCCAGCAGACTCGACAGGTTCCGAGAGACCCAGTACTTC.

Only a few counts were recorded for this clone. The chain has TRBV5-6 and TRBJ1-2; 7 bases align to TRBD1. The V and J ends lost 2 bases and 5 bases, in that order; junction bases with no gene match: 3. This CDR3 has 13 amino acids. Germline CDR1 and CDR2: SGHDT and YYEEEE. In nucleotides, the CDR3 is TGTGCCAGCAGCTTCGGGACAGAGTATGGCTACACCTTC. This gives the protein CASSFGTEYGYTF.

This clone has just a few counts. The genes are TRBV6-6 and TRBJ2-7; 9 nucleotides line up with TRBD1. CDR3 length equals 14 residues. V shed 8 bases, J shed 2 bases, and the junction held 7 bases outside the gene matches. CDR1 is MNHNY and CDR2 is SVGAGI in the germline V gene (reference sequence). DNA for the CDR3: TGTGCCAGCCAAAAGGGACAGGGACCCTACGAGCAGTACTTC. This gives the protein CASQKGQGPYEQYF.

This rearrangement joins TRBV7-2 to TRBJ2-7, with 11 bases aligning to TRBD2. The CDR3 has 17 residues. Germline values: CDR1 SGHTA, CDR2 FQGNSA. V lost 0 bases, J lost 4 bases, and 8 bases stayed unmatched. The CDR3 sequence: CASSLASGTSGAYEQYF. The CDR3 DNA sequence: TGTGCCAGCAGCTTAGCTTCTGGGACTAGCGGTGCATACGAGCAGTACTTC.

The chain couples TRBV30 to TRBJ1-3, with D perhaps matching TRBD1 (6 bases). Trimming took off 4 bases at V and 4 bases at J, with 14 bases between the two ends. This CDR3 comprises 14 residues. Germline assignment: CDR1 GTSNPN and CDR2 SVGIG (reference sequence). The CDR3 loop is CAWTPHRDGNTIYF. The CDR3, as DNA: TGTGCCTGGACCCCTCACAGGGACGGAAACACCATATATTTT. The complete variable domain, with remaining parts taken from reference TRBV30 and TRBJ1-3, reads SQTIHQWPATLVQPVGSPLSLECTVEGTSNPNLYWYRQAAGRGLQLLFYSVGIGQISSEVPQNLSASRPQDRQFILSSKKLLLSDSGFYLCAWTPHRDGNTIYFGEGSWLTVV.

The rearrangement uses TRBV23-1 and TRBJ1-5; TRBD1 agrees at 8 bases. TRBV23-1 is labeled an ORF, and its function is uncertain. With V trimmed by 2 bases and J by 7 bases, 7 bases remained unmatched. The CDR3 is 15 amino acids. CDR3 region: CASSQPGQANQPQHF. CDR3 nucleotides: TGCGCCAGCAGTCAACCGGGACAGGCCAACCAGCCCCAGCATTTT.

The genes are TRBV4-1 and TRBJ2-5, with a possible D match to TRBD1 (6 bases). CDR1 is MGHRA, CDR2 YSYEKL, per germline. V was clipped by 4 bases and J by 7 bases, with 28 bases between them. The CDR3 sequence is 18 residues long. The CDR3 DNA reads TGCGCCAGCAGCCGAGGATTTCTAACGGGACCCCGAGGGGGGACCCAGTACTTC. Amino acids: CASSRGFLTGPRGGTQYF.

This clone was found a few times. V gene TRBV9 combines with J gene TRBJ1-1; D is uncertain. V gave up 3 bases and J gave up 1 base, with 13 bases separating them. CDR1 and CDR2 from the germline V gene are SGDLS and YYNGEE. The CDR3 length is 15 residues. This CDR3 reads CASSATWGSNTEAFF. The CDR3 DNA is TGTGCCAGCAGCGCCACGTGGGGTTCGAACACTGAAGCTTTCTTT.

The V gene is TRBV30, the J gene TRBJ1-5; D is possibly TRBD1 (5 bases). CDR3 length: 13 amino acids. The V and J ends lost 3 bases and 3 bases respectively, with 9 bases between them. The germline CDR1 and CDR2 sequences are GTSNPN and SVGIG (reference sequence). CDR3 coding DNA: TGTGCCTGGAGCACAGGACCCAATCAGCCCCAGCATTTT. Translated: CAWSTGPNQPQHF.

This sequence joins TRBV19 and TRBJ2-7; TRBD1 might be the D (5 bases). V lost 3 bases and J 6 bases, leaving 12 bases between the germline ends. This CDR3 has 13 residues. Per the germline V gene, CDR1 is LNHDA and CDR2 is SQIVND (reference sequence). Here the CDR3 reads CASSMGQGIEQYF. CDR3 DNA sequence: TGTGCCAGTAGTATGGGGCAGGGAATCGAGCAGTACTTC.

In its sample, this clone was seen a few times. The genes are TRBV6-1 and TRBJ2-7; TRBD1 agrees at 8 bases. J was trimmed by 2 bases and V by 4 bases; bases with no gene match: 7. The CDR3 contains 15 residues. Germline V lookup: CDR1 MNHNS, CDR2 SASEGT. CDR3 sequence reads: CASSGTGYGAYEQYF. For the CDR3, the DNA is TGTGCCAGCAGTGGGACAGGGTACGGAGCCTACGAGCAGTACTTC.

The J gene is TRBJ2-2, the V gene TRBV6-1; TRBD1 is a possible D gene (5 bases). Trimming cost V 4 bases and J 4 bases, with 7 bases left between them. The V gene's germline CDR1 is MNHNS and CDR2 SASEGT. The CDR3 has 13 amino acids. CDR3 residues: CASSGQFTGELFF. The CDR3 nucleotides are TGTGCCAGCAGTGGACAGTTCACCGGGGAGCTGTTTTTT.

The genes are TRBV5-1 and TRBJ2-1; tentative D call: TRBD2 (5 bases). Germline loops: CDR1 SGHRS, CDR2 YFSETQ. This CDR3 has 11 residues. V dropped 6 bases and J dropped 10 bases, with 11 bases sitting between them. The CDR3 DNA sequence: TGCGCCAGCAAGGGAGAGAGGGAGCAGTTCTTC. Its protein is CASKGEREQFF.

J is TRBJ2-3 and V is TRBV30, with D possibly being TRBD1 or TRBD2 (5 bases each). Trimming shortened V by 3 bases and J by 9 bases, and 16 bases separated the two germline ends. This CDR3 comprises 13 residues. The V gene's germline CDR1 is GTSNPN and CDR2 SVGIG (reference sequence). Written as DNA, the CDR3 is TGTGCCTGGAGCAAAGGGACCGCGGAGACGCAGTATTTT. This codes for CAWSKGTAETQYF. The full variable domain, with the rest looked up from reference TRBV30 and TRBJ2-3, is SQTIHQWPATLVQPVGSPLSLECTVEGTSNPNLYWYRQAAGRGLQLLFYSVGIGQISSEVPQNLSASRPQDRQFILSSKKLLLSDSGFYLCAWSKGTAETQYFGPGTRLTVL.